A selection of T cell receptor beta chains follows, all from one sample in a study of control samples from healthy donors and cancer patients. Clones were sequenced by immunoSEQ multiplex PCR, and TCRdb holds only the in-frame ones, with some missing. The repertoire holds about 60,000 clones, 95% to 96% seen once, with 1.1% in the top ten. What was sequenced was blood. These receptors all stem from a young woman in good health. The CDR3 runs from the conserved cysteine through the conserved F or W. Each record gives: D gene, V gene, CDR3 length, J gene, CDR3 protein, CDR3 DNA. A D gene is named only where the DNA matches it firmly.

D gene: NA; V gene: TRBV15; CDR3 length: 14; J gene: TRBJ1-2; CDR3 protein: CATSRDTRDYGYTF; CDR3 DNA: TGTGCCACCAGCAGAGATACCCGGGACTATGGCTACACCTTC
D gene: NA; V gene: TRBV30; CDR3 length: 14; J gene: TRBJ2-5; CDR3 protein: CAWSHPGLQETQYF; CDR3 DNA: TGTGCCTGGAGTCACCCGGGTCTACAAGAGACCCAGTACTTC
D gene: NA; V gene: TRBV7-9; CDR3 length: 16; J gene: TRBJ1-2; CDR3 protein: CASSFGPGSLNYGYTF; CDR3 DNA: NA